This TCR beta chain stems from a study of cytomegalovirus exposure and HLA in healthy donors. Study background: Among some 400 genotyped donors, 65% to 90% fell in the Caucasian-associated ancestry cluster.

With respect to this clone: Its cognate antigen is unknown.

Germline V gives CDR1 SQVTM, CDR2 ANQGSEA. The CDR3 runs to 13 residues. Trimming removed 5 bases at V and 9 bases at J, with 14 bases between. In the PCR, 60 Vbeta and 13 Jbeta primers were used. Assay: immunoSEQ multiplex PCR; the TCRdb copy retains only in-frame clones and omits some. The sample table sets out 100,000 to 150,000 clones. Study-wide points: Later on, a genetic analysis was performed. It linked a missense variant in DCLRE1C with V- and J-gene trimming of TCR beta. As a later analysis showed, several of the most significant clusters appeared to be linked to common viral pathogens. It was reported that TCR beta sequences correctly inferred the HLA-A and HLA-B alleles for most subjects.

This TCR derives from a woman between 35 and 50 years old in good health and CMV-seronegative. Sequenced material: PBMCs. The J gene is TRBJ1-6, the V gene TRBV29-1; D might be TRBD1 (5 bases). The CDR3 DNA reads TGCAGCGTTTTGATACAGGAGGGTTCACCCCTCCACTTT. Its protein product is CSVLIQEGSPLHF.